This T cell receptor beta chain was profiled in a study of vaccination and CD4 T cells after COVID-19. Germline V CDR1 and CDR2: KGHSH, LQKENI. This CDR3 region has 13 residues. V was trimmed by 4 bases and J by 6 bases, leaving 13 bases between them. Sequence data for DNA of cultured CD4+ T cells were generated by the Oncomine TCR Beta short-read assay. TCRdb ran MiXCR on the PCR reads and lists one entry per CDR3 protein. The profile shows 8,000 or so distinct CDR3 sequences, approximately 22% of them singletons. Indicated treatment: roughly nine-day PBMC culture with coronavirus spike peptide pools or control peptides (ViraFEST assay). This clonotype was seen more than once but under ten times. Its specificity is not known.

The material was CD4+ T cells from blood, cultured in vitro, obtained after SARS-CoV-2 vaccination. This chain joins TRBV18 and TRBJ2-7; D could derive from TRBD1 or TRBD2 (5 bases each). This sequence was found in a human donor who had recovered from COVID-19. CDR3 protein: CASSLGAGAEQYF. The DNA of the CDR3 is TGTGCCAGCTCACTCGGGGCAGGAGCCGAGCAGTACTTC.